A single sample gave rise to the 31 T cell receptor beta chains below, sequenced in a study of blood T cell repertoires in COVID-19 (dated by TCRdb to 2020 to 2021). Library method: the immunoSEQ multiplex PCR assay. TCRdb stores this immuneACCESS table with in-frame sequences only. Part of the clones is absent; in the studies checked, under half of the shortfall reflects unresolved V genes, and no reason is known for the rest. For this sample there are some 170,000 clones; 82% appear just once. The biggest ten clones account for approximately 8.7% of the sample. Source material: peripheral blood. These receptors all stem from a woman in her 70s with acute or convalescent COVID-19.

The V call is TRBV6-6, the J call TRBJ2-1; unclear D gene. Trimming took off 0 bases at V and 7 bases at J, with 7 bases between the two ends. CDR3 length: 13 amino acids. CDR1 is MNHNY and CDR2 is SVGAGI in the germline V gene (reference sequence). In DNA, the CDR3 is TGTGCCAGCAGTTACTCGCGGAAGAATGAGCAGTTCTTC. This codes for CASSYSRKNEQFF.

This chain connects TRBV6-2 or TRBV6-3 to TRBJ2-3; 12 bases line up with TRBD2. Germline V lookup: CDR1 MNHEY, CDR2 SVGEGT. The CDR3 is 18 amino acids. The V segment lost 5 bases and the J segment 4 bases; nucleotides outside the gene matches: 13. The CDR3 here is CASSLTSGSLEVADTQYF. Here the CDR3 DNA reads TGTGCCAGCAGTCTGACTAGCGGGAGTTTGGAAGTGGCAGATACGCAGTATTTT.

This clone showed up just once. The chain couples TRBV19 to TRBJ1-1; possible D gene TRBD1, 6 bases. Looked up from germline, CDR1 is LNHDA and CDR2 is SQIVND (reference sequence). V gave up 5 bases and J gave up 1 base, with 11 bases separating them. There are 14 residues in the CDR3. The CDR3 protein is CASSSSRGNTEAFF. CDR3 in DNA: TGTGCCAGTAGTTCGTCCAGGGGGAACACTGAAGCTTTCTTT.

The J gene is TRBJ2-3, the V gene TRBV19; the match to TRBD2 covers 7 bases. CDR3 length: 15 amino acids. The germline CDR1 and CDR2 sequences are LNHDA and SQIVND (reference sequence). V dropped 3 bases and J dropped 3; count of bases not matched to a gene: 6. CDR3 sequence reads: CASSMGGTWTDTQYF. The CDR3 nucleotides are TGTGCCAGTAGTATGGGGGGGACGTGGACAGATACGCAGTATTTT.

The V call is TRBV30, the J call TRBJ2-3, with D unresolved. This CDR3 has 14 residues. V was trimmed by 1 base and J by 6 bases, leaving 14 bases between them. Germline CDR1 GTSNPN, CDR2 SVGIG (reference sequence). CDR3 sequence (DNA): TGTGCCTGGAGTGATCGGCGGTTTTCTGATACGCAGTATTTT. Translation: CAWSDRRFSDTQYF.

The DNA for the CDR3 is TGTGCCAGCAGCCTTAGGACAGGGTTAAATCAGCAGCCCCAGCATTTT. Translation gives CASSLRTGLNQQPQHF. V is TRBV7-2 and J is TRBJ1-5; 8 nucleotides line up with TRBD1. In germline, CDR1 is SGHTA, CDR2 FQGNSA. This CDR3 spans 16 amino acids. Unmatched junction bases numbered 13, after V lost 5 bases and J lost 7 bases.

This chain links TRBV4-3 with TRBJ2-1; 7 nucleotides match TRBD2. Germline V CDR1 and CDR2: LGHNA, YSLEER. The CDR3 contains 15 residues. J gave up 2 bases and V 4 bases, and 5 bases lay outside the gene matches. The CDR3 loop is CASSPSGLAYNEQFF. The CDR3 bases are TGCGCCAGCAGCCCCTCTGGACTAGCCTACAATGAGCAGTTCTTC.

This clone came up a few times. The chain has TRBV7-2 and TRBJ2-7; 9 nucleotides agree with TRBD1. CDR3 length equals 14 residues. Trimming cost V 8 bases and J 6 bases; bases outside gene matches: 11. Germline V gene sequence: CDR1 SGHTA, CDR2 FQGNSA. The CDR3 reads CASLFDRGSGEQYF. The CDR3 nucleotides are TGTGCCAGCCTATTCGACAGGGGGTCTGGCGAGCAGTACTTC. Full variable domain (outside the CDR3, taken from reference TRBV7-2 and TRBJ2-7): GAGVSQSPSNKVTEKGKDVELRCDPISGHTALYWYRQSLGQGLEFLIYFQGNSAPDKSGLPSDRFSAERTGGSVSTLTIQRTQQEDSAVYLCASLFDRGSGEQYFGPGTRLTVT.

The rearrangement uses TRBV5-1 and TRBJ2-3; no definite D call. Germline V gene lookup returns CDR1 SGHRS and CDR2 YFSETQ. V gave up 0 bases and J gave up 2 bases, with 19 bases separating them. This CDR3 spans 18 amino acids. In nucleotides, the CDR3 is TGCGCCAGCAGCTTGGAGAGCCCGCGCCCCCCTCACACAGATACGCAGTATTTT. Protein sequence: CASSLESPRPPHTDTQYF.

V usage is TRBV4-3 and J usage is TRBJ1-4; D remains unclear. This CDR3 is 13 amino acids long. Trimming took off 0 bases at V and 10 bases at J, with 9 bases between the two ends. Germline V gene data show CDR1 as LGHNA and CDR2 as YSLEER. DNA of the CDR3: TGCGCCAGCAGCCAAGACGAAGGCGGAAAACTGTTTTTT. The encoded protein is CASSQDEGGKLFF.

The chain couples TRBV21-1 to TRBJ2-5; TRBD2 reflects the table's D call only, with no check against the DNA. TRBV21-1 constitutes a pseudogene. This CDR3 has 11 residues. The CDR3 DNA follows: TGTGCCAGCACCCTAGGTTGGACCCAGTACTTC. This sequence encodes CASTLGWTQYF.

V is TRBV11-2 and J is TRBJ1-1, with D unresolved. V was trimmed by 5 bases and J by 4 bases, leaving 17 bases between them. The V gene's germline CDR1 is SGHAT and CDR2 FQNNGV. The CDR3 extends over 15 amino acids. This CDR3 reads CASSLLKTPITEAFF. In DNA, the CDR3 is TGTGCCAGCAGCCTGCTGAAGACACCCATCACTGAAGCTTTCTTT.

A single count supports this clone. The chain links TRBV30 to TRBJ1-2, with 9 bases aligning to TRBD1. The CDR3 extends over 13 amino acids. CDR1 is GTSNPN, CDR2 SVGIG, per germline (reference sequence). After removal of 5 bases from V and 4 bases from J, the junction contained 5 bases not matched to a gene. The DNA of the CDR3 is TGTGCCTGGCCCAAGGACAGGGGCTATGGCTACACCTTC. Protein: CAWPKDRGYGYTF.

The V and J genes are TRBV10-2 and TRBJ2-7; no clear D gene. The CDR3 is made up of 12 amino acids. Germline CDR1 and CDR2: WSHSY and SAAADI. V gave up 3 bases and J gave up 7 bases, with 10 bases separating them. CDR3 DNA: TGCGCCAGCAGTGATGAGGTCGGTGAGCAGTACTTC. Translation: CASSDEVGEQYF.

This chain connects TRBV7-2 to TRBJ2-1; tentatively, D is TRBD1 (5 bases). Germline V gene lookup returns CDR1 SGHTA and CDR2 FQGNSA. This CDR3 has 14 amino acids. Deletions cut 5 bases from V and 3 bases from J, with 11 bases between. Written as DNA, the CDR3 is TGTGCCAGCAGCCCGAAGACAGACTACAATGAGCAGTTCTTC. Its protein is CASSPKTDYNEQFF.

V gene TRBV6-5 combines with J gene TRBJ2-5; 9 nucleotides align to TRBD1. This CDR3 spans 14 amino acids. After removal of 6 bases from V and 5 bases from J, the junction contained 7 bases not matched to a gene. CDR1 is MNHEY, CDR2 SVGAGI, per germline. The CDR3 region is CASRRTGAVETQYF. The CDR3 nucleotides are TGTGCCAGCAGAAGGACAGGGGCGGTGGAGACCCAGTACTTC.

The chain links TRBV6-6 to TRBJ1-1; weak D call: TRBD1 (6 bases). V lost 11 bases, J lost 0 bases, and 13 bases lay in between. The CDR3 consists of 13 residues. Per the germline V gene, CDR1 is MNHNY and CDR2 is SVGAGI (reference sequence). The CDR3 reads CAAGAGMNTEAFF. Here the CDR3 DNA reads TGTGCCGCAGGGGCAGGAATGAACACTGAAGCTTTCTTT.

CDR3 DNA: TGTGCCAGCAGCCCCTCCGCCCGGGGAGGCTATGGCTACACCTTC. Its translation is CASSPSARGGYGYTF. This rearrangement joins TRBV5-6 to TRBJ1-2; D gene unclear. The germline V and J ends were trimmed by 4 bases and 4 bases, with 17 bases remaining between them. The length of the CDR3 is 15 residues. The V gene's germline CDR1 is SGHDT and CDR2 YYEEEE.

This chain links TRBV6-5 with TRBJ1-5; no definite D call. This CDR3 is built from 11 residues. Trimming removed 6 bases from V and 7 bases from J, with 7 bases in between. Germline lookup yields CDR1 MNHEY and CDR2 SVGAGI. The CDR3: CASSREQPQHF. The CDR3, as DNA: TGTGCCAGCAGCCGAGAACAGCCCCAGCATTTT.

The CDR3 region has the DNA TGTGCCAGCAGTTTGGGGGACATAATTGGCTACACCTTC. Its protein product is CASSLGDIIGYTF. This chain joins TRBV28 and TRBJ1-2, with D possibly matching TRBD1 (6 bases). Germline V gives CDR1 MDHEN, CDR2 SYDVKM. V was trimmed by 3 bases and J by 7 bases, leaving 12 bases between them. The CDR3 covers 13 residues.

The V call is TRBV7-9, the J call TRBJ1-2; D is possibly TRBD1 (5 bases). V was trimmed by 4 bases and J by 8 bases, leaving 17 bases between them. Germline CDR1 SEHNR, CDR2 FQNEAQ (reference sequence). The CDR3 extends over 14 amino acids. CDR3 DNA sequence: TGTGCCAGCAGCTCCCAGGCGGGGACGGACGGCTACACCTTC. Residues: CASSSQAGTDGYTF.

V and J are TRBV28 and TRBJ1-1; TRBD1 matches at 7 bases. V shed 4 bases and J 3 bases; nucleotides not matched to a gene: 8. CDR1 is MDHEN and CDR2 is SYDVKM in the germline V gene. The CDR3 is 15 amino acids. The CDR3 protein is CASSSRQGWYTEAFF. CDR3 bases: TGTGCCAGCAGTTCTCGACAGGGATGGTACACTGAAGCTTTCTTT.

V and J are TRBV14 and TRBJ1-1; possible D gene TRBD1, 5 bases. This CDR3 spans 15 amino acids. The V and J ends lost 1 base and 7 bases respectively, with 16 bases between them. The germline V gene encodes CDR1 SGHDN and CDR2 FVKESK. The CDR3 DNA is TGTGCCAGCAGCCAAGGACAGCGGGTGGGTGGTGAAGCTTTCTTT. Its protein is CASSQGQRVGGEAFF.

The genes are TRBV5-1 and TRBJ1-5; 10 bases match TRBD1. Germline-derived CDR1 and CDR2 are SGHRS and YFSETQ. The CDR3 is made up of 15 amino acids. The V and J ends lost 4 bases and 2 bases, in that order; junction bases with no gene match: 3. The CDR3 nucleotides are TGCGCCAGCAGCCCCGGGACAGGGGGCAATCAGCCCCAGCATTTT. It encodes CASSPGTGGNQPQHF. The variable domain in full, with the rest retrieved from reference TRBV5-1 and TRBJ1-5, is KAGVTQTPRYLIKTRGQQVTLSCSPISGHRSVSWYQQTPGQGLQFLFEYFSETQRNKGNFPGRFSGRQFSNSRSEMNVSTLELGDSALYLCASSPGTGGNQPQHFGDGTRLSIL.

This chain connects TRBV5-6 to TRBJ2-3; 9 bases agree with TRBD2. The CDR3 loop spans 14 amino acids. Germline CDR1 SGHDT, CDR2 YYEEEE. V dropped 4 bases and J dropped 4; count of bases not matched to a gene: 4. CDR3 DNA sequence: TGTGCCAGCAGCCCGAGGACTAGCGCAGATACGCAGTATTTT. Its protein product is CASSPRTSADTQYF.

The J gene is TRBJ1-5, the V gene TRBV15, with TRBD1 as a possible D gene (6 bases). The CDR3 is 16 residues long. V shed 4 bases and J shed 1 base, with 14 bases lying between them. Germline CDR1 and CDR2: LNHNV and YYDKDF (reference sequence). The DNA for the CDR3 is TGTGCCACCAGCACAAGGGGGATAGGCAGCAATCAGCCCCAGCATTTT. As protein: CATSTRGIGSNQPQHF.

On this clone: At one end, the junction sequence differs from germline, possibly due to a read error. The chain carries TRBV2 and TRBJ2-7; TRBD1 matches 7 bases. The CDR3 has 14 residues. In germline, CDR1 is SNHLY, CDR2 FYNNEI. The CDR3 loop is CTSSTGTDSYEQYF. In DNA form, the CDR3 reads TGTACCAGCTCTACCGGGACAGACTCCTACGAGCAGTACTTC.

V is TRBV9 and J is TRBJ2-1, with D perhaps TRBD1 (6 bases). The V end lost 4 bases, the J end lost 2 bases, and 10 bases lay between the germline ends. Germline V lookup: CDR1 SGDLS, CDR2 YYNGEE. The CDR3 extends over 14 amino acids. The CDR3 bases are TGTGCCAGCAGCCCCCGGACAGCCTACAATGAGCAGTTCTTC. Protein: CASSPRTAYNEQFF.

The CDR3 here is CASSLTSGGSNEQFF. The CDR3 bases are TGTGCCAGCAGCTTAACCAGCGGGGGGTCGAATGAGCAGTTCTTC. The chain couples TRBV7-9 to TRBJ2-1; 9 bases fit TRBD2. From germline, CDR1 is SEHNR and CDR2 FQNEAQ (reference sequence). J was trimmed by 7 bases and V by 2 bases; bases with no gene match: 6. This CDR3 region has 15 residues.

The chain couples TRBV5-1 to TRBJ2-1; D might be TRBD2 (6 bases). Germline CDR1 SGHRS, CDR2 YFSETQ. V lost 3 bases, J lost 8 bases, and 18 bases lay in between. This CDR3 region has 15 residues. CDR3 residues: CASSYSRTIWYEQFF. CDR3 nucleotides: TGCGCCAGCAGCTACTCCCGGACTATTTGGTATGAGCAGTTCTTC.

The genes are TRBV6-5 and TRBJ2-7, with 7 bases fitting TRBD1. J was trimmed by 5 bases and V by 8 bases; bases with no gene match: 9. There are 13 residues in the CDR3. Germline values: CDR1 MNHEY, CDR2 SVGAGI. The CDR3 coding sequence is TGTGCCAGCGGCAAAAGAGACAGGGACGAGCAGTACTTC. Its protein is CASGKRDRDEQYF.